The T cell receptor beta chain described here comes from a study of graft-versus-host responses after intestinal transplantation. On the study more broadly: Recipients uniformly received anti-thymocyte globulin induction, followed by tacrolimus and steroids for roughly 3 years.

This CDR3 has 13 amino acids. Trimming cost V 5 bases and J 5 bases, with 10 bases left between them. Germline values: CDR1 MNHEY, CDR2 SMNVEV (reference sequence). With regard to this clone: Its specificity is unknown.

Findings of the study overall: GvH clones were found in recipient marrow; some appeared first in ileum or blood. In patients with graft-donor T cell macrochimerism, allograft graft-versus-host to host-versus-graft clonal ratios were high. Early post-transplant declines in HvG were associated with peak levels of circulating GvH clones.

The protocol was immunoSEQ multiplex PCR, while the TCRdb copy is restricted to in-frame clones and leaves out a portion. Here the sample spans approximately 100,000 clones, 93% being singletons. This TCR derives from a human donor who received an intestinal transplant. The sequences come from unstimulated CD8+ T cells sorted from spleen or lymph node cells, collected before intestinal transplant. The chain is built from TRBV27 and TRBJ2-1; D is possibly TRBD1 (5 bases). The CDR3 DNA sequence: TGTGCCAGCAGTACCACAGGTGACAATGAGCAGTTCTTC. Its protein product is CASSTTGDNEQFF.